Described below is a single T cell receptor beta chain sequence and its context. The source of the sample is a study of blood T cell repertoires in COVID-19. Turning to the study itself: Acute and convalescent COVID-19 specimens originated in the United States, Italy and Spain. Nucleic acid was either cDNA or gDNA, and it came from T cells, B-cell-depleted T cells, or PBMCs.

Authors' processing steps: Using reference gene primer amplification, nucleated cell counts were estimated. TCRdb keeps only in-frame clones here, not all; method: immunoSEQ multiplex PCR. The V and J calls and clone size are taken from that table; D and trimming were inferred from the DNA. The sample includes approximately 300,000 clones, roughly 90% of them seen just once. V lost 3 bases to trimming and J lost 0 bases, with 6 bases between them. Germline CDR1 is KGHDR and CDR2 is SFDVKD. This CDR3 spans 14 amino acids. The gene calls are TRBV24-1 and TRBJ2-3; D unresolved. Sequencing used peripheral blood. The sequence was collected from a man aged 18 to 30 who had recovered from COVID-19. This CDR3 is CATSDPESTDTQYF. CDR3 bases: TGTGCCACCAGTGATCCGGAGAGCACAGATACGCAGTATTTT.